This TCR beta chain was captured by sequencing in a study of T cells in women clearing cervical HPV infection. Study information: Controls gave blood once infection was undetectable; cases at lesion identification. Cases' blood sampling followed lesion detection by median roughly five months (90 to 200). Study observations and caveats: It is unknown whether associations predate infection; no effector/memory or HPV-specific sorting.

Germline V CDR1 and CDR2: LGHNA, YNFKEQ. V lost 4 bases, J lost 4 bases, and 17 bases stayed unmatched. The CDR3 spans 20 residues. TCR beta CDR3 amplified by multiplex PCR from approximately 1,100 ng genomic DNA. Assay: immunoSEQ multiplex PCR; the TCRdb copy retains only in-frame clones and omits some. The sample totals about 24,000 clones; its top ten clones hold 5.4%. This clone is called medium-sized based on its frequency. Its target is not known. The CDR3 extends 3 residues past the end of the read, so its final part is completed from the germline J gene. The sequenced sample consisted of blood buffy coat. The receptor was isolated from a woman between 18 and 69 years old with a cervical HPV16 infection that either progressed to CIN3+ or cleared (not recorded which). This chain joins TRBV4-2 and TRBJ2-7; TRBD2 matches at 15 bases. CDR3 DNA, as far as it was read: TGTGCCAGCAGCCCCCGGGCCTTTCAGGGGACTAGCGGGAGGTCTTACGAG. It yields the protein CASSPRAFQGTSGRSYE. The whole CDR3 sequence reads CASSPRAFQGTSGRSYEQYF.